This TCR beta chain was sequenced in a study of Ad26.COV2.S vaccination and SARS-CoV-2 variants. Treatment given: about 20 received Ad26.COV2.S at low or high dose, single or two shots; roughly five received placebo; per-sample allocation not given. The samples were gathered on day 63 after the first injection of vaccine or placebo. An Ad26 vector carrying the Wuhan-strain SARS-CoV-2 spike served as the vaccine. General study findings and limits: Total T cell responses may have been underestimated by the TCR breadth and depth analyses. Placebo recipients and vaccine recipients were similar in non-spike TCR breadth.

Trimming took 4 bases from V and 2 from J, leaving 10 bases between them. Germline V gives CDR1 LGHNA, CDR2 YSLEER. The CDR3 consists of 14 residues. Produced via immunoSEQ multiplex PCR; TCRdb's table is partial and in-frame only. This sample yields 380,000 or so clones, of which 83% are seen a single time; about 7.1% belongs to the top ten. Worth noting for this clone: Its antigen is as yet unknown.

The sequence was collected from a person between 18 and 65 years old who received the Ad26.COV2.S COVID-19 vaccine or a placebo. Source: peripheral blood, taken in a trial of Ad26.COV2.S vaccine versus placebo. The V gene is TRBV4-3, the J gene TRBJ2-3; D ambiguous. CDR3 in DNA: TGCGCCAGCAGCCTTTTGCAGGTCACAGATACGCAGTATTTT. Translating it yields CASSLLQVTDTQYF.